This TCR beta chain was sequenced for a study of identical twins. General study results and limits: Conclusions came from cross-sectional statistical analysis, not from following the same donors.

Worth noting for this clonotype: Its specificity is not known.

It was template switching that added a universal primer site, and there were unique molecular identifiers on the cDNA. One entry per CDR3 protein results from TCRdb running MiXCR on the 5' RACE reads. Seen here are hundreds of thousands of distinct CDR3 sequences, over 9% observed once, and the top ten hold around 7.2%. Germline V gene lookup returns CDR1 MNHNS and CDR2 SASEGT. This CDR3 has 16 residues. Trimming removed 1 base at V and 6 bases at J, with 13 bases between. Everyone who gave samples was a healthy Caucasian. This sample also belongs to another study, concerning yellow fever vaccine responses in identical twins.

Sample: CD8+ T cells sorted from blood. The chain joins TRBV6-1 to TRBJ1-6, with D hard to call. The sequence came from a woman between 18 and 30 years old in good health. The CDR3 coding sequence is TGTGCCAGCAGTGAAGAGGACGGGGATGGTAATTCACCCCTCCACTTT. Its protein product is CASSEEDGDGNSPLHF.